What follows are 24 T cell receptor beta chains derived from one specimen sequenced in a study of T cell responses to AZD1222 COVID-19 vaccine. Method: immunoSEQ multiplex PCR; TCRdb's copy keeps in-frame clones and lacks some. Seen here are just under 85,000 clones, roughly 82% observed once, and the top ten hold roughly 8.7%. The source was peripheral blood, collected on day 0 of AZD1222 vaccination. All receptors come from an adult in good health.

The CDR3 region has the DNA TGTGCCTGTCAGTGGGTGGTCTCTGGAAACACCATATATTTT. Protein sequence: CACQWVVSGNTIYF. This rearrangement joins TRBV6-5 to TRBJ1-3; D gene ambiguous. CDR1 is MNHEY and CDR2 is SVGAGI in the germline V gene. CDR3 length: 14 residues. V lost 11 bases, J lost 0 bases, and 14 bases lay in between.

J is TRBJ2-7 and V is TRBV5-4; 9 nucleotides align to TRBD2. Germline assignment: CDR1 SGHNT and CDR2 YYREEE (reference sequence). The J segment lost 6 bases and the V segment lost 0 bases, leaving 10 bases of the junction unmatched. This CDR3 has 16 residues. The CDR3 reads CASSLGGGRAGGEQYF. Here the CDR3 DNA reads TGTGCCAGCAGCTTGGGTGGCGGGAGGGCCGGGGGCGAGCAGTACTTC.

The chain recombines TRBV7-8 with TRBJ2-7, with 10 bases matching TRBD2. Germline CDR1 is SGHVS and CDR2 is FQNEAQ. V gave up 2 bases and J gave up 4 bases; unmatched junction bases: 2. The CDR3 runs to 14 residues. CDR3 DNA sequence: TGTGCCAGCAGCTTAAGCGGGGGGGCTTACGAGCAGTACTTC. As protein: CASSLSGGAYEQYF.

The chain combines TRBV29-1 with TRBJ2-1; 7 bases line up with TRBD1. Germline V lookup: CDR1 SQVTM, CDR2 ANQGSEA. The CDR3 contains 12 residues. The V gene end was trimmed by 2 bases and the J gene end by 8 bases; junction bases not matched to a gene: 3. CDR3 protein: CSVERQGHEQFF. As DNA, the CDR3 is TGCAGCGTTGAACGACAGGGCCATGAGCAGTTCTTC.

This chain uses TRBV9 with TRBJ2-3; D gene unclear. The V end lost 0 bases, the J end lost 2 bases, and 7 bases lay between the germline ends. This CDR3 contains 14 residues. From germline, CDR1 is SGDLS and CDR2 YYNGEE. CDR3 loop: CASSVGGSTDTQYF. CDR3 in DNA: TGTGCCAGCAGCGTAGGTGGTTCCACAGATACGCAGTATTTT.

The rearrangement uses TRBV7-3 and TRBJ2-3; unclear D gene. This CDR3 comprises 14 residues. V lost 4 bases and J 4 bases, leaving 12 bases between the germline ends. Germline CDR1 is SGHTA and CDR2 is FQGTGA. CDR3 region: CASSSRVGADTQYF. The CDR3 bases are TGTGCCAGCAGCTCTCGGGTAGGAGCAGATACGCAGTATTTT. The full variable domain, its missing parts supplied by reference TRBV7-3 and TRBJ2-3, is GAGVSQTPSNKVTEKGKYVELRCDPISGHTALYWYRQSLGQGPEFLIYFQGTGAADDSGLPNDRFFAVRPEGSVSTLKIQRTERGDSAVYLCASSSRVGADTQYFGPGTRLTVL.

This clone was found a few times. The rearrangement uses TRBV5-1 and TRBJ1-1; D is possibly TRBD1 (6 bases). Trimming stripped 0 bases from V and 12 bases from J, with 15 bases between. The CDR3 contains 13 residues. Germline lookup yields CDR1 SGHRS and CDR2 YFSETQ. The CDR3 nucleotides read TGCGCCAGCAGCTTGGACCCGGCAGGGGTAACTTTCTTT. Its translation: CASSLDPAGVTFF.

This chain joins TRBV19 and TRBJ1-1; TRBD1 might be the D (6 bases). V gave up 4 bases and J gave up 3 bases, with 21 bases separating them. Germline CDR1 reads LNHDA; CDR2 reads SQIVND (reference sequence). The CDR3 contains 17 residues. CDR3 sequence: CASSRPLRGGVDTEAFF. The CDR3 region has the DNA TGTGCCAGTAGTAGACCCCTCAGGGGCGGGGTGGACACTGAAGCTTTCTTT.

CDR3: CASSEIDHSGNTIYF. Here the CDR3 DNA reads TGTGCCAGCAGTGAAATAGACCACTCTGGAAACACCATATATTTT. The chain employs TRBV6-1 and TRBJ1-3; unclear D gene. V dropped 2 bases and J dropped 0 bases, with 8 bases sitting between them. CDR3 length: 15 amino acids. The germline V gene encodes CDR1 MNHNS and CDR2 SASEGT.

This chain connects TRBV5-1 to TRBJ2-7; D possibly corresponds to TRBD1 (5 bases). V was clipped by 5 bases and J by 1 base, with 7 bases between them. CDR3 length: 12 amino acids. Per the germline V gene, CDR1 is SGHRS and CDR2 is YFSETQ. The CDR3 DNA reads TGCGCCAGCAGTAGGGGTTCCTACGAGCAGTACTTC. It is translated as CASSRGSYEQYF.

This clone was observed a single time. V gene TRBV4-1 combines with J gene TRBJ2-1; D might be TRBD2 (5 bases). The V gene's germline CDR1 is MGHRA and CDR2 YSYEKL. The CDR3 consists of 16 residues. The germline V and J ends were trimmed by 4 bases and 0 bases, with 13 bases remaining between them. The CDR3 DNA is TGCGCCAGCAGCCGCCAACAAGGAGGCTCCTACAATGAGCAGTTCTTC. Its translation: CASSRQQGGSYNEQFF.

This clone was counted a single time. The chain combines TRBV27 with TRBJ1-2; D unclear. Germline V gene data show CDR1 as MNHEY and CDR2 as SMNVEV (reference sequence). Trimming stripped 2 bases from V and 2 bases from J, with 3 bases between. The CDR3 extends over 12 amino acids. The CDR3 DNA is TGTGCCAGCAGTTTACTAAACTATGGCTACACCTTC. As protein: CASSLLNYGYTF.

The chain uses TRBV4-3 and TRBJ2-1, with no clear D. V shed 1 base and J shed 0 bases, with 10 bases lying between them. CDR1 LGHNA and CDR2 YSLEER come from the germline V gene. The CDR3 totals 16 residues. CDR3 region: CASSQAAPRSYNEQFF. The CDR3 DNA is TGCGCCAGCAGCCAAGCTGCCCCCCGCTCCTACAATGAGCAGTTCTTC.

This clone was found once. V usage is TRBV20-1 and J usage is TRBJ2-7, with D possibly matching TRBD2 (7 bases). Per germline, CDR1 DFQATT and CDR2 SNEGSKA (reference sequence). Between the trimmed V and J ends, which lost 3 bases and 3 bases, there was a span of 12 bases. This CDR3 has 13 amino acids. In DNA form, the CDR3 reads TGCAGTGCTAGTGGGCGGGGGCTCTACGAGCAGTACTTC. Encoded protein: CSASGRGLYEQYF.

Remarks on this clone: The DNA is omitted, as the CDR3 cannot be located on it reliably, and the CDR3 follows TCRdb's listing. The CDR3 sequence: CASSLSTSGNEQFF. The rearrangement links TRBV11-3 to TRBJ2-1; TRBD2, the D gene given by the table, was not confirmed from the DNA. Per the germline V gene, CDR1 is SGHNT and CDR2 is YENEEA. 14 amino acids form the CDR3, both terminal residues included.

V is TRBV10-3 and J is TRBJ2-3; 8 bases line up with TRBD1. CDR3 length: 16 residues. V trimming: 0 bases; J trimming: 1 base; junction bases outside the gene matches: 3. Germline CDR1 ENHRY, CDR2 SYGVKD. The CDR3: CAISESKTGGTDTQYF. In DNA, the CDR3 is TGTGCCATCAGTGAGTCGAAGACAGGGGGCACAGATACGCAGTATTTT.

The chain couples TRBV7-2 to TRBJ2-2; D unclear. The CDR3 extends over 12 amino acids. The V gene's germline CDR1 is SGHTA and CDR2 FQGNSA. Trimming took 3 bases from V and 7 from J, leaving 6 bases between them. The CDR3 DNA is TGTGCCAGCAGCTTGGGAATCGGGGAGCTGTTTTTT. Its protein product is CASSLGIGELFF.

This rearrangement joins TRBV18 to TRBJ1-1; 7 nucleotides align to TRBD1. The trim removed 5 bases at V and 1 base at J, leaving 7 bases unmatched. This CDR3 region has 15 residues. The V gene's germline CDR1 is KGHSH and CDR2 LQKENI. The CDR3 loop reads CASSTTGLGNTEAFF. In DNA form, the CDR3 reads TGTGCCAGCTCAACGACAGGGTTGGGGAACACTGAAGCTTTCTTT.

The gene calls are TRBV4-1 and TRBJ1-4; D uncertain. The germline V and J ends were trimmed by 0 bases and 2 bases, with 10 bases remaining between them. This CDR3 has 16 residues. Germline assignment: CDR1 MGHRA and CDR2 YSYEKL. CDR3 loop: CASSQEPTGTNEKLFF. The CDR3 DNA reads TGCGCCAGCAGCCAAGAACCTACGGGGACTAATGAAAAACTGTTTTTT.

V usage is TRBV7-8 and J usage is TRBJ2-1, with 7 bases that match TRBD2. Per the germline V gene, CDR1 is SGHVS and CDR2 is FQNEAQ. The CDR3 is 16 amino acids. The ends lost 4 bases at V and 4 bases at J; junction bases unmatched: 10. The CDR3 DNA reads TGTGCCAGCAGCTCCCTTAGGGACTACAGATACAATGAGCAGTTCTTC. Encoded protein: CASSSLRDYRYNEQFF.

The chain carries TRBV9 and TRBJ2-3; D is ambiguous. The V and J ends lost 0 bases and 0 bases respectively, with 5 bases between them. CDR3 length equals 14 residues. Per the germline V gene, CDR1 is SGDLS and CDR2 is YYNGEE. This CDR3 reads CASSVGPSTDTQYF. The CDR3 DNA is TGTGCCAGCAGCGTAGGCCCAAGCACAGATACGCAGTATTTT.

The chain uses TRBV5-6 and TRBJ1-6; D remains unclear. The germline V gene has CDR1 SGHDT and CDR2 YYEEEE. Trimming removed 4 bases from V and 6 bases from J, with 11 bases in between. This CDR3 comprises 14 residues. CDR3 sequence: CASSPWVGNSPLHF. CDR3 DNA: TGTGCCAGCAGCCCGTGGGTCGGTAATTCACCCCTCCACTTT.

The chain is built from TRBV24-1 and TRBJ1-2; maybe TRBD1 (5 bases). CDR3 length: 14 residues. The germline CDR1 and CDR2 sequences are KGHDR and SFDVKD. Trimming cost V 4 bases and J 2 bases, with 10 bases left between them. The CDR3 loop is CATSDLGENYGYTF. The CDR3 DNA sequence: TGTGCCACCAGTGACCTGGGGGAGAACTATGGCTACACCTTC.

In DNA form, the CDR3 reads TGTGCCAGCAGTTTATTAGAAAGCAATCAGCCCCAGCATTTT. Protein sequence: CASSLLESNQPQHF. The gene calls are TRBV28 and TRBJ1-5; D gene uncertain. The CDR3 loop spans 14 amino acids. CDR1 is MDHEN and CDR2 is SYDVKM in the germline V gene. Trimming removed 1 base from V and 1 base from J, with 5 bases in between.